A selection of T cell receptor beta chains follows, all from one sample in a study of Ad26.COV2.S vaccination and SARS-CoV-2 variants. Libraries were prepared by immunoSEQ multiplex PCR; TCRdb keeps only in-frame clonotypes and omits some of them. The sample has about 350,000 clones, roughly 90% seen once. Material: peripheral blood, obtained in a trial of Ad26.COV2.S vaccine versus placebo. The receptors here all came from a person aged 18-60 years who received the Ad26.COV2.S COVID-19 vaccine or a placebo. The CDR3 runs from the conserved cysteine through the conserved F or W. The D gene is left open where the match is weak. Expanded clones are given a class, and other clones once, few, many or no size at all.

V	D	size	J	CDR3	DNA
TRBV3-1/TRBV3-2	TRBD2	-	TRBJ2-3	CASSQVKGASGGAGDTQYF	TGTGCCAGCAGCCAAGTTAAAGGGGCTAGCGGGGGGGCAGGAGATACGCAGTATTTT
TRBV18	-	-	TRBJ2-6	CASSTLGAASGANVLTF	TGTGCCAGCTCTACCTTGGGGGCAGCGTCTGGGGCCAACGTCCTGACTTTC
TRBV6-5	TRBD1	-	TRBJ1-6	CASSFDRVSPLHF	TGTGCCAGCAGTTTTGACAGGGTTTCACCCCTCCACTTT
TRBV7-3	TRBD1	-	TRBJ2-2	CASSLRQGSGELFF	TGTGCCAGCAGCTTAAGACAGGGGTCCGGGGAGCTGTTTTTT
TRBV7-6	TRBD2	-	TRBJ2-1	CASSRGASGNYEQFF	TGTGCCAGCAGCCGGGGGGCTAGCGGGAACTATGAGCAGTTCTTC
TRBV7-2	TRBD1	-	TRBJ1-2	CASSQDRLSYGYTF	TGTGCCAGCAGCCAGGACAGGCTTAGCTATGGCTACACCTTC
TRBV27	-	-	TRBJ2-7	CASSLSAGEGYEQYF	TGTGCCAGCAGTTTATCAGCAGGGGAAGGCTACGAGCAGTACTTC
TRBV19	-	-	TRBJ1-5	CAIQEGRDQPQHF	TGTGCCATTCAAGAGGGAAGGGATCAGCCCCAGCATTTT
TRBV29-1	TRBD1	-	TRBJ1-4	CSGGDRGNEKLFF	TGCAGCGGAGGGGACAGGGGTAATGAAAAACTGTTTTTT
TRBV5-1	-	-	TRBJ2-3	CASSSRVTDTQYF	TGCGCCAGCAGCAGTAGGGTCACAGATACGCAGTATTTT
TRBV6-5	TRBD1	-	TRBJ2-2	CASSYSDRGLAGELFF	TGTGCCAGCAGTTACTCGGACAGGGGATTGGCCGGGGAGCTGTTTTTT
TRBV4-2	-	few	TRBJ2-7	CASSQEPLLGYEQYF	TGTGCCAGCAGCCAAGAACCCCTTTTGGGCTACGAGCAGTACTTC
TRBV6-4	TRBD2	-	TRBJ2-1	CASSDSTSGEVSNEQFF	TGTGCCAGCAGTGACTCCACTAGCGGAGAAGTATCCAATGAGCAGTTCTTC
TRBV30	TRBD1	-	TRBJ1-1	CACETGGFTEAFF	TGTGCCTGCGAGACAGGGGGTTTCACTGAAGCTTTCTTT
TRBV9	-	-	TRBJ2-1	CASSVAPSSYNEQFF	TGTGCCAGCAGCGTAGCCCCGAGCTCCTACAATGAGCAGTTCTTC
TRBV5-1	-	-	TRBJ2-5	CASSLARGAEGTQYF	TGCGCCAGCAGCTTGGCTAGGGGGGCAGAGGGGACCCAGTACTTC
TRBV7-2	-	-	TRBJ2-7	CASSAPDRYEQYF	TGTGCCAGCAGCGCCCCAGACCGCTACGAGCAGTACTTC
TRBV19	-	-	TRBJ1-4	CASSPQVAPEKLFF	TGTGCCAGTAGTCCCCAGGTTGCTCCCGAAAAACTGTTTTTT
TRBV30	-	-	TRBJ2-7	CAWSGRWGPLGLVGGSYEQYF	TGTGCCTGGAGTGGTAGATGGGGGCCACTAGGTCTAGTGGGGGGCTCCTACGAGCAGTACTTC
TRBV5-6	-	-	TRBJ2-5	CASSLGTDYNQYF	TGTGCCAGCAGCTTGGGTACCGACTATAACCAGTACTTC
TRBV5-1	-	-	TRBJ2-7	CASSQEASGGGSSYEQYF	TGCGCCAGCAGCCAAGAAGCTAGCGGAGGGGGGTCGTCATACGAGCAGTACTTC
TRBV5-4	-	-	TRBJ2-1	CASSLETRGGPTYNEQFF	TGTGCCAGCAGCTTGGAAACCCGAGGGGGTCCTACCTACAATGAGCAGTTCTTC
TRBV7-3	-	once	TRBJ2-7	CASSLSSRGPRREQYF	TGTGCCAGCAGCCTCTCGTCCAGGGGACCCAGGAGGGAGCAGTACTTC
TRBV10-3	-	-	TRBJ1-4	CAISESEGLPTNEKLFF	TGTGCCATCAGTGAGTCGGAAGGTCTTCCAACTAATGAAAAACTGTTTTTT